A selection of T cell receptor beta chains follows, all from one sample in a study of post-analysis software for immune sequencing data. MiXCR, applied by TCRdb to the PCR reads, yields one record per CDR3 protein. The sample comprises roughly 650,000 distinct CDR3 sequences, around 64% of which are singletons, and about 11% rests with the top ten. Material: blood. The receptors were gathered from a girl aged 2-9 years with multiple sclerosis. The CDR3 runs from the conserved cysteine through the conserved F or W. D genes are given only for firm matches. Expanded clones are given a class, and other clones once, few, many or no size at all.

CDR3aa: CSASQDRGNQPQHF
CDR3nt: TGCAGTGCTAGCCAGGACAGGGGCAATCAGCCCCAGCATTTT
v_gene: TRBV20-1
abundance: -
j_gene: TRBJ1-5
d_gene: TRBD1

CDR3aa: CASSLGVGAGGYEQYF
CDR3nt: TGTGCCAGCAGCTTAGGGGTAGGGGCCGGGGGCTACGAGCAGTACTTC
v_gene: TRBV7-2
abundance: -
j_gene: TRBJ2-7
d_gene: -

CDR3aa: CASSLSATVKETQYF
CDR3nt: TGCGCCAGCAGCTTGTCAGCGACAGTTAAAGAGACCCAGTACTTC
v_gene: TRBV5-1
abundance: -
j_gene: TRBJ2-5
d_gene: -

CDR3aa: CSATAGLGGYNEQFF
CDR3nt: TGCAGTGCTACCGCCGGGCTGGGGGGCTACAATGAGCAGTTCTTC
v_gene: TRBV20-1
abundance: -
j_gene: TRBJ2-1
d_gene: -

CDR3aa: CSVPRDRGIEQFF
CDR3nt: TGCAGCGTGCCCCGGGACAGGGGCATTGAGCAGTTCTTC
v_gene: TRBV29-1
abundance: -
j_gene: TRBJ2-1
d_gene: TRBD1

CDR3aa: CASSLLAANTQYF
CDR3nt: TGTGCCAGCAGCTTACTAGCGGCTAATACGCAGTATTTT
v_gene: TRBV7-9
abundance: few
j_gene: TRBJ2-3
d_gene: TRBD2

CDR3aa: CASRLGAQGATDTQYF
CDR3nt: TGTGCCAGCCGGCTTGGGGCGCAGGGAGCCACAGATACGCAGTATTTT
v_gene: TRBV7-6
abundance: -
j_gene: TRBJ2-3
d_gene: -

CDR3aa: CSAPTDGKSYEQYF
CDR3nt: TGCAGTGCTCCCACGGACGGAAAATCCTACGAGCAGTACTTC
v_gene: TRBV20-1
abundance: -
j_gene: TRBJ2-7
d_gene: -

CDR3aa: CASSRTSGRHNEQFF
CDR3nt: TGTGCCAGCAGCCGAACTAGCGGGAGACACAATGAGCAGTTCTTC
v_gene: TRBV7-6
abundance: -
j_gene: TRBJ2-1
d_gene: TRBD2

CDR3aa: CASSYQGRDYGYTF
CDR3nt: TGTGCCAGCAGTTATCAGGGGCGGGACTATGGCTACACCTTC
v_gene: TRBV6-5
abundance: few
j_gene: TRBJ1-2
d_gene: -

CDR3aa: CAWRTSWVKNIQYF
CDR3nt: TGTGCCTGGAGGACCTCCTGGGTCAAAAACATTCAGTACTTC
v_gene: TRBV30
abundance: -
j_gene: TRBJ2-4
d_gene: -

CDR3aa: CASSPSPGTPNTEAFF
CDR3nt: TGTGCCAGCAGCCCGAGCCCCGGGACACCGAACACTGAAGCTTTCTTT
v_gene: TRBV5-5
abundance: -
j_gene: TRBJ1-1
d_gene: -

CDR3aa: CASSPDPGVGYTF
CDR3nt: TGTGCCAGCAGCCCAGACCCGGGGGTTGGCTACACCTTC
v_gene: TRBV7-2
abundance: -
j_gene: TRBJ1-2
d_gene: -

CDR3aa: CASSYSTGFNQPQHF
CDR3nt: TGTGCCAGCAGCTACTCGACAGGGTTCAATCAGCCCCAGCATTTT
v_gene: TRBV11-2
abundance: once
j_gene: TRBJ1-5
d_gene: TRBD1

CDR3aa: CASSLGQVLPSGANVLTF
CDR3nt: TGTGCCAGCAGTTTGGGACAGGTTCTTCCTTCTGGGGCCAACGTCCTGACTTTC
v_gene: TRBV28
abundance: -
j_gene: TRBJ2-6
d_gene: TRBD1

CDR3aa: CASSLDLAGGGEQYF
CDR3nt: TGCGCCAGCAGCTTGGACCTAGCGGGAGGAGGCGAGCAGTACTTC
v_gene: TRBV5-1
abundance: -
j_gene: TRBJ2-7
d_gene: TRBD2

CDR3aa: CASSSNGEQFF
CDR3nt: TGTGCCAGCAGCTCAAATGGGGAGCAGTTCTTC
v_gene: TRBV7-2
abundance: -
j_gene: TRBJ2-1
d_gene: -

CDR3aa: CASSYEPRTDRDRRGYGYTF
CDR3nt: TGTGCCAGCAGTTACGAACCCCGGACCGACCGGGACCGACGGGGATATGGCTACACCTTC
v_gene: TRBV6-2/TRBV6-3
abundance: -
j_gene: TRBJ1-2
d_gene: -

CDR3aa: CASSLEAAQNTEAFF
CDR3nt: TGCGCCAGCAGCTTGGAAGCGGCACAAAACACTGAAGCTTTCTTT
v_gene: TRBV5-1
abundance: -
j_gene: TRBJ1-1
d_gene: -

CDR3aa: CASSLPGQGGTEAFF
CDR3nt: TGTGCCAGCAGCTTACCAGGACAGGGTGGCACTGAAGCTTTCTTT
v_gene: TRBV7-6
abundance: -
j_gene: TRBJ1-1
d_gene: TRBD1

CDR3aa: CASSVTSGGADTQYF
CDR3nt: TGCGCCAGCAGCGTGACTAGCGGTGGGGCAGATACGCAGTATTTT
v_gene: TRBV5-1
abundance: few
j_gene: TRBJ2-3
d_gene: TRBD2

CDR3aa: CASSQGNREETQYF
CDR3nt: TGTGCCAGCAGCCAAGGAAACAGGGAAGAGACCCAGTACTTC
v_gene: TRBV3-1
abundance: -
j_gene: TRBJ2-5
d_gene: -

CDR3aa: CAWSDRPSDEQYF
CDR3nt: TGTGCCTGGAGTGACAGGCCCAGTGACGAGCAGTACTTC
v_gene: TRBV30
abundance: -
j_gene: TRBJ2-7
d_gene: -

CDR3aa: CASSKGLALETRYF
CDR3nt: TGTGCCAGCAGCAAGGGACTAGCGTTAGAGACCCGGTACTTC
v_gene: TRBV7-9
abundance: -
j_gene: TRBJ2-5
d_gene: TRBD2

CDR3aa: CSARDSRAIQGLGGSYEQYF
CDR3nt: TGCAGTGCTAGAGATTCCCGTGCCATACAGGGTCTGGGGGGCTCCTACGAGCAGTACTTC
v_gene: TRBV20-1
abundance: -
j_gene: TRBJ2-7
d_gene: -

CDR3aa: CASSRWATNYGYTF
CDR3nt: TGTGCCAGCAGTCGGTGGGCAACTAACTATGGCTACACCTTC
v_gene: TRBV27
abundance: -
j_gene: TRBJ1-2
d_gene: -

CDR3aa: CASSPKGGVTEAFF
CDR3nt: TGTGCCAGCTCACCAAAGGGAGGGGTTACTGAAGCTTTCTTT
v_gene: TRBV18
abundance: -
j_gene: TRBJ1-1
d_gene: -

CDR3aa: CSARSLRGSSYNEQFF
CDR3nt: TGCAGTGCTAGGAGTCTGCGCGGGAGCTCCTACAATGAGCAGTTCTTC
v_gene: TRBV20-1
abundance: few
j_gene: TRBJ2-1
d_gene: TRBD2

CDR3aa: CASSFTRRISGNTIYF
CDR3nt: TGTGCCAGCAGTTTTACTCGACGGATCTCTGGAAACACCATATATTTT
v_gene: TRBV12-3/TRBV12-4
abundance: -
j_gene: TRBJ1-3
d_gene: -

CDR3aa: CASSGRLAGGLETQYF
CDR3nt: TGTGCCAGCAGTGGAAGACTAGCGGGGGGGCTCGAGACCCAGTACTTC
v_gene: TRBV27
abundance: -
j_gene: TRBJ2-5
d_gene: TRBD2

CDR3aa: CSASPLTEPPDTQYF
CDR3nt: TGCAGTGCTAGCCCCTTGACGGAGCCCCCAGATACGCAGTATTTT
v_gene: TRBV20-1
abundance: few
j_gene: TRBJ2-3
d_gene: -

CDR3aa: CASSSTGTETDTQYF
CDR3nt: TGTGCCAGCAGCTCGACCGGGACAGAGACAGATACGCAGTATTTT
v_gene: TRBV7-2
abundance: -
j_gene: TRBJ2-3
d_gene: TRBD1

CDR3aa: CASSSPLAGGPTDTQYF
CDR3nt: TGTGCCAGCAGCTCCCCTCTAGCGGGAGGGCCCACAGATACGCAGTATTTT
v_gene: TRBV7-2
abundance: once
j_gene: TRBJ2-3
d_gene: TRBD2

CDR3aa: CASSLTGLPTDTQYF
CDR3nt: TGTGCCAGCAGCTTAACGGGGTTACCTACAGATACGCAGTATTTT
v_gene: TRBV9
abundance: -
j_gene: TRBJ2-3
d_gene: -

CDR3aa: CASSYSSGRVTQYF
CDR3nt: TGTGCCAGCAGTTACTCGAGTGGCAGGGTGACCCAGTACTTC
v_gene: TRBV6-6
abundance: -
j_gene: TRBJ2-5
d_gene: -

CDR3aa: CASRVAGGVSYEQYF
CDR3nt: TGTGCCAGCAGAGTTGCGGGGGGCGTATCCTACGAGCAGTACTTC
v_gene: TRBV5-6
abundance: -
j_gene: TRBJ2-7
d_gene: TRBD2

CDR3aa: CASSLVGTANTEAFF
CDR3nt: TGCGCCAGCAGCTTGGTCGGGACAGCGAACACTGAAGCTTTCTTT
v_gene: TRBV5-1
abundance: -
j_gene: TRBJ1-1
d_gene: TRBD1

CDR3aa: CARDYRNNEQFF
CDR3nt: TGTGCCAGGGACTACAGGAACAATGAGCAGTTCTTC
v_gene: TRBV21-1
abundance: -
j_gene: TRBJ2-1
d_gene: -

CDR3aa: CAISESAGGAYEQFF
CDR3nt: TGTGCCATCAGTGAGTCTGCGGGGGGGGCGTATGAGCAGTTCTTC
v_gene: TRBV10-3
abundance: -
j_gene: TRBJ2-1
d_gene: TRBD2

CDR3aa: CASSVGLAGDYEQFF
CDR3nt: TGTGCCAGCAGCGTAGGGCTAGCGGGAGACTATGAGCAGTTCTTC
v_gene: TRBV9
abundance: -
j_gene: TRBJ2-1
d_gene: TRBD2

CDR3aa: CASSAGQGLADTQYF
CDR3nt: TGCGCCAGCAGCGCGGGACAGGGGTTGGCAGATACGCAGTATTTT
v_gene: TRBV5-1
abundance: -
j_gene: TRBJ2-3
d_gene: TRBD1

CDR3aa: CASSSFRDRLGYTF
CDR3nt: TGTGCCAGCAGCTCTTTCCGGGACAGGCTTGGCTACACCTTC
v_gene: TRBV14
abundance: -
j_gene: TRBJ1-2
d_gene: TRBD1

CDR3aa: CSVLRRAPILQETQYF
CDR3nt: TGCAGCGTTCTCAGGCGGGCCCCCATATTACAAGAGACCCAGTACTTC
v_gene: TRBV29-1
abundance: -
j_gene: TRBJ2-5
d_gene: -

CDR3aa: CSVERGVGYTF
CDR3nt: TGCAGCGTTGAAAGGGGGGTTGGCTACACCTTC
v_gene: TRBV29-1
abundance: few
j_gene: TRBJ1-2
d_gene: -

CDR3aa: CSASSGTGFWTEAFF
CDR3nt: TGCAGTGCTAGCTCCGGGACAGGATTTTGGACTGAAGCTTTCTTT
v_gene: TRBV20-1
abundance: few
j_gene: TRBJ1-1
d_gene: TRBD1

CDR3aa: CASGTDSAYEQYF
CDR3nt: TGTGCTAGTGGTACGGACAGTGCCTACGAGCAGTACTTC
v_gene: TRBV12-5
abundance: once
j_gene: TRBJ2-7
d_gene: -

CDR3aa: CSVVVAGNIYEQYF
CDR3nt: TGCAGCGTTGTAGTGGCAGGGAATATCTACGAGCAGTACTTC
v_gene: TRBV29-1
abundance: few
j_gene: TRBJ2-7
d_gene: -

CDR3aa: CATSDSGTGDFNEQFF
CDR3nt: TGTGCCACCAGTGATTCTGGGACAGGGGATTTCAATGAGCAGTTCTTC
v_gene: TRBV24-1
abundance: few
j_gene: TRBJ2-1
d_gene: TRBD1

CDR3aa: CSARGGSGGIQYF
CDR3nt: TGCAGTGCTAGAGGCGGGAGTGGGGGCATTCAGTACTTC
v_gene: TRBV20-1
abundance: -
j_gene: TRBJ2-4
d_gene: TRBD2

CDR3aa: CASSQDMDSAQEAQYF
CDR3nt: TGCGCCAGCAGCCAAGATATGGACAGCGCCCAAGAGGCCCAGTACTTC
v_gene: TRBV4-1
abundance: -
j_gene: TRBJ2-5
d_gene: -

CDR3aa: CASSGRDSYGYTF
CDR3nt: TGTGCCAGCAGCGGCCGGGACAGTTATGGCTACACCTTC
v_gene: TRBV7-8
abundance: -
j_gene: TRBJ1-2
d_gene: TRBD1

CDR3aa: CASSSYRYTEQFF
CDR3nt: TGTGCCAGCAGTTCTTACAGGTACACTGAGCAGTTCTTC
v_gene: TRBV6-5
abundance: -
j_gene: TRBJ2-1
d_gene: -

CDR3aa: CASRRGTGGTTDTQYF
CDR3nt: TGTGCCAGTAGGCGGGGGACAGGAGGGACTACAGACACGCAGTATTTT
v_gene: TRBV19
abundance: -
j_gene: TRBJ2-3
d_gene: -

CDR3aa: CASSSRTSGRKNEQFF
CDR3nt: TGTGCCAGCAGCTCCCGGACTAGCGGGAGGAAGAATGAGCAGTTCTTC
v_gene: TRBV7-9
abundance: few
j_gene: TRBJ2-1
d_gene: TRBD2

CDR3aa: CASSPSRPSSYNEQFF
CDR3nt: TGCGCCAGCAGCCCAAGCCGACCAAGCTCCTACAATGAGCAGTTCTTC
v_gene: TRBV5-1
abundance: few
j_gene: TRBJ2-1
d_gene: -

CDR3aa: CASSLEARYEQFF
CDR3nt: TGTGCCAGCAGCTTAGAGGCGCGTTATGAGCAGTTCTTC
v_gene: TRBV7-3
abundance: -
j_gene: TRBJ2-1
d_gene: -

CDR3aa: CSANSDSYNEQFF
CDR3nt: TGCAGTGCTAACTCTGACTCCTACAATGAGCAGTTCTTC
v_gene: TRBV20-1
abundance: -
j_gene: TRBJ2-1
d_gene: -

CDR3aa: CASSYSLAGGPTDTQYF
CDR3nt: TGTGCCAGCAGTTACTCACTAGCGGGGGGGCCCACAGATACGCAGTATTTT
v_gene: TRBV6-6
abundance: -
j_gene: TRBJ2-3
d_gene: TRBD2

CDR3aa: CSGAAGTGTNQPQHF
CDR3nt: TGCAGTGGGGCCGCTGGGACAGGGACTAATCAGCCCCAGCATTTT
v_gene: TRBV20-1
abundance: -
j_gene: TRBJ1-5
d_gene: TRBD1

CDR3aa: CASSLSGTRETQYF
CDR3nt: TGTGCCAGCAGCTTATCCGGGACTCGAGAGACCCAGTACTTC
v_gene: TRBV7-9
abundance: -
j_gene: TRBJ2-5
d_gene: -